What follows are 23 T cell receptor beta chains derived from one specimen sequenced in a study of blood T cells in healthy people across ages. Sample-barcoded 5' priming and a J-beta primer mix drove a second PCR of roughly 7 to 11 cycles. Using its own MiXCR run on the 5' RACE reads, TCRdb lists one record per CDR3 protein. The sample has about 1 million distinct CDR3 sequences; roughly 45% are singletons. Sequenced material: blood. The receptors were gathered from a woman aged 55-69 years in good health.

This clonotype showed up many times. The chain uses TRBV4-2 and TRBJ2-1; tentative D call: TRBD2 (6 bases). Germline V gene lookup returns CDR1 LGHNA and CDR2 YNFKEQ. The CDR3 is 15 amino acids. V lost 4 bases and J 7 bases, leaving 17 bases between the germline ends. Here the CDR3 DNA reads TGTGCCAGCAGCCCGGAGAGTGGGGCGGGGAATGAGCAGTTCTTC. Translation gives CASSPESGAGNEQFF.

The chain is built from TRBV18 and TRBJ2-7; TRBD2 is a possible D gene (5 bases). Between the trimmed V and J ends, which lost 1 base and 3 bases, there was a span of 19 bases. Germline V lookup: CDR1 KGHSH, CDR2 LQKENI. The CDR3 extends over 17 amino acids. The CDR3 spells CASSPQTGNVGNYEQYF. The CDR3 DNA follows: TGTGCCAGCTCACCACAAACGGGGAATGTGGGAAACTACGAGCAGTACTTC.

This clonotype was counted between two and nine times. The genes are TRBV6-6 and TRBJ1-2; D unclear. V lost 2 bases and J 9 bases, leaving 13 bases between the germline ends. CDR3 size: 13 residues. Per germline, CDR1 MNHNY and CDR2 SVGAGI (reference sequence). Here the CDR3 reads CASSYESFRSYTF. The CDR3 DNA reads TGTGCCAGCAGTTACGAGTCATTTCGTAGCTACACCTTC.

V usage is TRBV7-8 and J usage is TRBJ2-1; 9 positions agree with TRBD2. This CDR3 contains 16 residues. Germline CDR1 SGHVS, CDR2 FQNEAQ. Trimming at V came to 5 bases and at J to 5 bases, leaving 10 bases not matched to a gene. In nucleotides, the CDR3 is TGTGCCAGCAGCCCCCCTCTAGCGGGACTAGACAATGAGCAGTTCTTC. Translation gives CASSPPLAGLDNEQFF.

This clonotype was seen once. The junction departs from the called germline gene at one end, perhaps through a read error. This chain joins TRBV25-1 and TRBJ1-2; 8 bases fit TRBD1. CDR1 and CDR2 (germline): MGHDK, SYGVNS. The CDR3 has 17 amino acids. The CDR3 spells CASSDSRGTGGQYGYTF. The CDR3 bases are TGCGCCAGCAGTGACTCACGGGGGACAGGTGGACAGTATGGCTACACCTTC.

The chain links TRBV5-1 to TRBJ2-4; a weak D match, TRBD1 (7 bases). The DNA end is a closer match to TRBJ2-7, so the J assignment may be wrong. Germline loops: CDR1 SGHRS, CDR2 YFSETQ. The length of the CDR3 is 16 residues. The CDR3 coding sequence is TGCGCCAGCAGACCGAGTCAGGGGGGTCGCTGCTACGAGCAGTACTTC. Translating it yields CASRPSQGGRCYEQYF.

This clonotype was recorded a few times. The chain recombines TRBV20-1 with TRBJ2-5, with D possibly TRBD2 on 6 matching bases. The V end was cut by 5 bases, the J end by 1 base, with 17 bases between. There are 15 residues in the CDR3. CDR1 and CDR2 (germline): DFQATT, SNEGSKA (reference sequence). In nucleotides, the CDR3 is TGCAGTGCTGACTCCCATAGCGGAATCCAAGAGACCCAGTACTTC. Encoded protein: CSADSHSGIQETQYF.

V usage is TRBV25-1 and J usage is TRBJ1-6; 7 bases map to TRBD1. Germline CDR1 and CDR2: MGHDK and SYGVNS. Losses at the gene ends were 0 bases for V and 5 bases for J; bases not matched to a gene: 4. The CDR3 consists of 16 residues. CDR3 residues: CASSEYQGVHNSPLHF. In nucleotides, the CDR3 is TGTGCCAGCAGTGAATATCAGGGGGTCCATAATTCACCCCTCCACTTT. The full variable domain, rest sourced from reference TRBV25-1 and TRBJ1-6, is EADIYQTPRYLVIGTGKKITLECSQTMGHDKMYWYQQDPGMELHLIHYSYGVNSTEKGDLSSESTVSRIRTEHFPLTLESARPSHTSQYLCASSEYQGVHNSPLHFGNGTRLTVT.

The J gene is TRBJ2-4, the V gene TRBV27; 8 bases fit TRBD2. Gene TRBJ2-7 matches the end of the DNA better, so the J call may be wrong. The CDR3 length is 16 residues. Per germline, CDR1 MNHEY and CDR2 SMNVEV (reference sequence). In DNA form, the CDR3 reads TGTGCCAGCAGTTTAATTGCTGCGGGAGGAGGGGCCGAGCAGTACTTC. Translated: CASSLIAAGGGAEQYF.

This rearrangement joins TRBV6-1 to TRBJ2-3; D gene uncertain. This CDR3 region has 12 residues. Germline V gene lookup returns CDR1 MNHNS and CDR2 SASEGT. V was clipped by 9 bases and J by 6 bases, with 13 bases between them. The CDR3 sequence: CASESDGDTQYF. The CDR3 nucleotides read TGTGCCAGTGAATCCGACGGGGATACGCAGTATTTT.

J is TRBJ1-4 and V is TRBV6-5; D is perhaps TRBD1 (6 bases). V lost 0 bases, J lost 3 bases, and 11 bases lay in between. Germline CDR1 MNHEY, CDR2 SVGAGI. The CDR3 has 16 amino acids. The CDR3 nucleotides read TGTGCCAGCAGTTACTCGCTGGGGGCGCCTAATGAAAAACTGTTTTTT. This sequence encodes CASSYSLGAPNEKLFF.

The rearrangement uses TRBV14 and TRBJ2-5; a possible D gene is TRBD2 (7 bases). The J call may be wrong; the DNA end is better matched by TRBJ2-7. Germline assignment: CDR1 SGHDN and CDR2 FVKESK. CDR3 length: 16 residues. CDR3: CASSHPRGAPTNEQYF. The CDR3 DNA reads TGTGCCAGCAGCCACCCTCGGGGGGCCCCCACTAACGAGCAGTACTTC.

The chain employs TRBV27 and TRBJ2-1; D remains unclear. The CDR3 loop spans 14 amino acids. CDR1 is MNHEY, CDR2 SMNVEV, per germline (reference sequence). Trimming left V 6 bases short and J 15 bases short, with 24 bases between. The CDR3 loop reads CASSQTRGGALGFF. The DNA for the CDR3 is TGTGCCAGCAGCCAGACGCGTGGCGGCGCTCTGGGGTTCTTC.

This clonotype was seen just once. The gene calls are TRBV6-1 and TRBJ2-7; the match to TRBD1 covers 8 bases. The V segment lost 7 bases and the J segment 7 bases; nucleotides outside the gene matches: 12. From germline, CDR1 is MNHNS and CDR2 SASEGT. This CDR3 contains 14 residues. The CDR3 bases are TGTGCCAGCATCATGGACAGGGTGGTGGAGGAGCAGTACTTC. Amino acids: CASIMDRVVEEQYF.

The gene calls are TRBV6-6 and TRBJ2-7, with D possibly TRBD1 on 5 matching bases. The CDR3 is 16 residues long. Deletions cut 1 base from V and 3 bases from J, with 16 bases between. Germline V gene lookup returns CDR1 MNHNY and CDR2 SVGAGI (reference sequence). CDR3 sequence (DNA): TGTGCCAGCAGTTACTGGTTAAGACAGACGGTCTACGAGCAGTACTTC. As protein: CASSYWLRQTVYEQYF.

This clonotype was counted between two and nine times. The chain couples TRBV4-1 to TRBJ2-7; D not resolved. This CDR3 region has 14 residues. V lost 0 bases, J lost 5 bases, and 11 bases lay in between. Germline CDR1 and CDR2: MGHRA and YSYEKL. Here the CDR3 reads CASSQDQLDDEQYF. The CDR3 DNA sequence: TGCGCCAGCAGCCAAGATCAGCTCGACGACGAGCAGTACTTC.

This clonotype showed up just once. This chain's CDR3 is CASKGGTANQPQHF. As DNA, the CDR3 is TGTGCCAGCAAAGGGGGGACCGCCAATCAGCCCCAGCATTTT. The rearrangement links TRBV27 to TRBJ1-5; tentative D call: TRBD1 (6 bases). The CDR3 length is 14 residues. The V end was cut by 7 bases, the J end by 3 bases, with 13 bases between. Per the germline V gene, CDR1 is MNHEY and CDR2 is SMNVEV (reference sequence).

A few counts support this clonotype. Here the CDR3 reads CASSQDVAGSYNEQFF. In DNA form, the CDR3 reads TGTGCCAGCAGCCAAGATGTAGCGGGCTCCTACAATGAGCAGTTCTTC. The chain combines TRBV3-1 with TRBJ2-1; 7 bases map to TRBD2. Germline V gives CDR1 LGHDT, CDR2 YNNKEL (reference sequence). This CDR3 region has 16 residues. With 0 bases clipped from V and 0 bases from J, the junction kept 2 bases outside the gene matches.

The rearrangement uses TRBV27 and TRBJ1-6; D remains ambiguous. The CDR3 contains 17 residues. The V and J ends lost 3 bases and 9 bases respectively, with 21 bases between them. The germline V gene has CDR1 MNHEY and CDR2 SMNVEV (reference sequence). CDR3 sequence: CASSFESTGSRTSPLHF. The CDR3 DNA reads as TGTGCCAGCAGTTTCGAAAGCACCGGGTCGCGTACTTCACCCCTCCACTTT.

This chain joins TRBV12-3 or TRBV12-4 and TRBJ2-5, with D possibly matching TRBD2 (7 bases). V lost 6 bases to trimming and J lost 2 bases, with 16 bases between them. The CDR3 spans 15 residues. The CDR3 DNA is TGTGCCAGCAGCTCCGGGGGGACATTTCAAGAGACCCAGTACTTC. Protein: CASSSGGTFQETQYF.

This chain connects TRBV6-5 to TRBJ1-5, with 10 positions matching TRBD1. With 6 bases clipped from V and 3 bases from J, the junction kept 5 bases outside the gene matches. This CDR3 is built from 15 residues. Germline assignment: CDR1 MNHEY and CDR2 SVGAGI. The CDR3 DNA sequence: TGTGCCAGCAGCATGACAGGGGGCGACAATCAGCCCCAGCATTTT. Encoded protein: CASSMTGGDNQPQHF.

The chain combines TRBV12-3 or TRBV12-4 with TRBJ2-1; D unresolved. V lost 5 bases, J lost 2 bases, and 13 bases lay in between. The length of the CDR3 is 15 residues. CDR3 sequence reads: CASSPEHGAYNEQFF. In DNA, the CDR3 is TGTGCCAGCAGTCCAGAGCATGGGGCCTACAATGAGCAGTTCTTC.

This clonotype was counted between two and nine times. The chain recombines TRBV5-1 with TRBJ2-1; D is tentatively TRBD1 or TRBD2 (5 bases each). The CDR3 runs 14 residues. Germline assignment: CDR1 SGHRS and CDR2 YFSETQ. Trimming left V 6 bases short and J 2 bases short, with 12 bases between. The CDR3 DNA reads TGCGCCAGCAATCCCGGGACGGCCTACAATGAGCAGTTCTTC. Residues: CASNPGTAYNEQFF.